The 7 T cell receptor beta chains presented below share a single source sample, sequenced in a study of T-cell memory formation after mild COVID-19. MiXCR, run by TCRdb on the 5' RACE reads, gives a single entry per CDR3 protein. The sample includes hundreds of thousands of distinct CDR3 sequences, roughly 17% seen only once; the top ten take more than 10%. Material: PBMCs or a T cell subset sorted from them (not recorded which). These TCRs come from an adult woman who had mild COVID-19 (a few samples of this study predate the infection). Cell type and time point are not known.

The rearrangement joins TRBV20-1 to TRBJ2-1; TRBD1 agrees at 11 bases. This CDR3 spans 16 amino acids. Germline V gene sequence: CDR1 DFQATT, CDR2 SNEGSKA (reference sequence). V dropped 0 bases and J dropped 5; count of bases not matched to a gene: 6. DNA for the CDR3: TGCAGTGCTAGAGATTGGGGGACAGGGGGAAACAATGAGCAGTTCTTC. Translated: CSARDWGTGGNNEQFF.

This sequence joins TRBV25-1 and TRBJ1-4; weak D call: TRBD1 (6 bases). The V and J ends lost 3 bases and 2 bases respectively, with 13 bases between them. CDR3 length: 16 residues. The V gene's germline CDR1 is MGHDK and CDR2 SYGVNS. This CDR3 is CASSDRTGITNEKLFF. The CDR3 nucleotides are TGTGCCAGCAGTGATAGAACAGGGATTACTAATGAAAAACTGTTTTTT.

The J gene is TRBJ2-5, the V gene TRBV12-3 or TRBV12-4, with D possibly TRBD2 on 6 matching bases. This CDR3 has 15 amino acids. V was trimmed by 1 base and J by 5 bases, leaving 14 bases between them. In DNA form, the CDR3 reads TGTGCCAGCAGTTTAGGTGGGGGGATGAGGGAGACCCAGTACTTC. It encodes CASSLGGGMRETQYF.

The J gene is TRBJ2-1, the V gene TRBV12-3 or TRBV12-4; unclear D gene. Trimming removed 4 bases from V and 0 bases from J, with 7 bases in between. The CDR3 has 14 residues. CDR3 amino acids: CASSSVPSYNEQFF. Here the CDR3 DNA reads TGTGCCAGCAGTTCCGTGCCCTCCTACAATGAGCAGTTCTTC.

The chain has TRBV27 and TRBJ2-5, with D possibly TRBD2 on 5 matching bases. CDR3 size: 13 residues. CDR1 is MNHEY, CDR2 SMNVEV, per germline (reference sequence). Trimming pared 6 bases from V and 5 bases from J, leaving 13 bases between. CDR3: CASSPEGWETQYF. The CDR3 coding sequence is TGTGCCAGCAGCCCTGAGGGTTGGGAGACCCAGTACTTC.

This clonotype was observed at least ten times. The V and J genes are TRBV6-6 and TRBJ2-1, with no clear D. Germline CDR1 and CDR2: MNHNY and SVGAGI (reference sequence). Trimming removed 8 bases from V and 4 bases from J, with 9 bases in between. This CDR3 spans 12 amino acids. The CDR3 DNA sequence: TGTGCCAGCGTAACAAGTTACAATGAGCAGTTCTTC. Its protein is CASVTSYNEQFF.

The chain joins TRBV20-1 to TRBJ2-1, with D hard to call. The CDR3 loop spans 15 amino acids. Germline assignment: CDR1 DFQATT and CDR2 SNEGSKA (reference sequence). V lost 1 base and J 0 bases, leaving 10 bases between the germline ends. The CDR3 reads CSARGPERSYNEQFF. The CDR3 coding sequence is TGCAGTGCTAGAGGGCCAGAGCGCTCCTACAATGAGCAGTTCTTC.